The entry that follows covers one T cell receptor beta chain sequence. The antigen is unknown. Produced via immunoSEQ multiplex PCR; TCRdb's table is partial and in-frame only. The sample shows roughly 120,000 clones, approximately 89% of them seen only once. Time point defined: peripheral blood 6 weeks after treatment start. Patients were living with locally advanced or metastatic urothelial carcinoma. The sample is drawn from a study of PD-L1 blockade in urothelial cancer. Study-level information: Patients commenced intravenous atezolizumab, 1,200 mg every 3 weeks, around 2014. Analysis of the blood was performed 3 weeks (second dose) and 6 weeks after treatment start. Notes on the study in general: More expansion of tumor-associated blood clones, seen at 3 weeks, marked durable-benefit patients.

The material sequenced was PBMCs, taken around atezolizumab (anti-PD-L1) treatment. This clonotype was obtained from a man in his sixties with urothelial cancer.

CDR3 sequence (DNA): TGTGCCAGTAGCCAGGGGGTCCCCTACGAGCAGTACTTC. Its translation: CASSQGVPYEQYF. V usage is TRBV19 and J usage is TRBJ2-7; 7 bases are a match to TRBD1. After removal of 6 bases from V and 2 bases from J, the junction contained 4 bases not matched to a gene. Germline loops: CDR1 LNHDA, CDR2 SQIVND (reference sequence). The CDR3 totals 13 residues.